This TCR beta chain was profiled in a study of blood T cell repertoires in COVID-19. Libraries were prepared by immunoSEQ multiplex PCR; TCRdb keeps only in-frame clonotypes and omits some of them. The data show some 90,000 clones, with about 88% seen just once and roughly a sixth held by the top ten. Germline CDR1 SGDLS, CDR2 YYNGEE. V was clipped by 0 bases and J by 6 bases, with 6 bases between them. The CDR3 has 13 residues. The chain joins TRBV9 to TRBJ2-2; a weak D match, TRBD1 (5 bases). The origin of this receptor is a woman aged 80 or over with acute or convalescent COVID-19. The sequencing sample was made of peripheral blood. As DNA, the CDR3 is TGTGCCAGCAGCGTAGAAGGGGCCGGGGAGCTGTTTTTT. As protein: CASSVEGAGELFF.